This T cell receptor beta chain was sequenced during a study of identical twins. Study conclusions and caveats: Partly confounded zero-insertion analyses could result from invariant MAIT and iNKT cells.

The CDR3 consists of 11 residues. V was pared by 3 bases and J by 7 bases, with 3 bases between. Concerning this clonotype itself: Its target is not known. Possible read error: a much larger clone is one base away.

TCRdb itself ran the 5' RACE reads through MiXCR, one entry per CDR3 protein. Among hundreds of thousands of distinct CDR3 sequences, over 15% were seen once, and the ten largest hold around 12%. This same sample was also part of a study on T cells expressing NK-cell markers.

The receptor was derived from a young woman in good health. Sample: PBMCs. The chain is built from TRBV12-3 or TRBV12-4 and TRBJ2-2; D is uncertain. CDR3 residues: CASSFHGELFF. Written as DNA, the CDR3 is TGTGCCAGCAGTTTCCACGGGGAGCTGTTTTTT.